Listed below are T cell receptor beta chains from one sample, sequenced in a study of T cells in Graves' hyperthyroidism and ophthalmopathy. Via MiXCR, TCRdb re-called the multiplex PCR reads, giving one row per CDR3 protein. In the table there are fewer than 850,000 distinct CDR3 sequences, 17% of which are singletons. The sample taken for sequencing was blood. The receptor set was obtained from a man between 50 and 59 years old with Graves' hyperthyroidism. CDR3s include the opening cysteine and the closing phenylalanine or tryptophan. The order of the fields is J gene, clone size, D gene, V gene, CDR3 protein, CDR3 DNA. The D gene is left open where the match is weak. Some rows have no size entry. The others give once, few or many, or a class for an expanded clone.

TRBJ2-2	many	NA	TRBV28	CASSPLDSNTGELFF	TGTGCCAGCAGTCCCCTTGACTCAAACACCGGGGAGCTGTTTTTT
TRBJ1-4	many	NA	TRBV2	CASSVGNLGVATNEKLFF	TGTGCCAGCAGTGTGGGGAATTTAGGGGTTGCAACTAATGAAAAACTGTTTTTT
TRBJ2-1	many	NA	TRBV20-1	CSAKGRQTPYNEQFF	TGCAGTGCAAAAGGGAGACAGACCCCTTACAATGAGCAGTTCTTC
TRBJ2-2	few	NA	TRBV20-1	CSATGPTGELFF	TGCAGTGCGACAGGACCGACCGGGGAGCTGTTTTTT
TRBJ2-4	NA	NA	TRBV19	CASSMGAGENIQYF	TGTGCCAGTAGTATGGGTGCTGGGGAAAACATTCAGTACTTC
TRBJ2-3	many	NA	TRBV28	CASSLCVEGWSDTQYF	TGTGCCAGCAGTTTATGCGTAGAGGGGTGGTCAGATACGCAGTATTTT
TRBJ1-2	NA	TRBD1	TRBV19	CASSWRQGTNYGYTF	TGTGCCAGTAGTTGGCGACAGGGGACCAACTATGGCTACACCTTC
TRBJ2-5	NA	NA	TRBV2	CATSFQVGTQYF	TGTGCCACCTCATTCCAGGTTGGGACCCAGTACTTC
TRBJ2-5	many	TRBD2	TRBV3-1	CASSQAYSREGETQYF	TGTGCCAGCAGCCAAGCCTATAGCAGGGAGGGGGAGACCCAGTACTTC
TRBJ2-1	many	TRBD2	TRBV7-2	CASSRTSGIGYEQFF	TGTGCCAGCAGCAGGACTAGCGGGATAGGGTATGAGCAGTTCTTC
TRBJ1-2	NA	TRBD1	TRBV30	CAWSEATGVFYGYTF	TGTGCCTGGAGTGAGGCGACAGGGGTCTTCTATGGCTACACCTTC
TRBJ2-5	few	TRBD1	TRBV3-1	CASTRRGPEAETQYF	TGTGCCAGCACCCGAAGGGGGCCGGAGGCAGAGACCCAGTACTTC
TRBJ2-5	many	NA	TRBV15	CATSIDRSQETQYF	TGTGCCACCAGCATCGACAGGTCCCAAGAGACCCAGTACTTC
TRBJ1-5	many	NA	TRBV6-2/TRBV6-3	CASTGDRSNQPQHF	TGTGCCAGCACGGGGGACCGTAGCAATCAGCCCCAGCATTTT
TRBJ2-1	many	NA	TRBV2	CASSEQEGSYNEQFF	TGTGCCAGCAGTGAACAGGAGGGGTCCTACAATGAGCAGTTCTTC
TRBJ2-1	NA	NA	TRBV19	CASTRADSGYNEQFF	TGTGCCAGTACAAGAGCGGACAGCGGATACAATGAGCAGTTCTTC
TRBJ2-7	few	NA	TRBV6-1	CATKGGVYEQYF	TGTGCCACAAAAGGAGGGGTCTACGAGCAGTACTTC
TRBJ2-7	NA	NA	TRBV28	CASSLWDGNYEQYF	TGTGCCAGCAGTTTGTGGGACGGAAACTACGAGCAGTACTTC
TRBJ2-3	NA	NA	TRBV5-8	CASSPGDTRADTQYF	TGTGCCAGCAGCCCCGGGGACACAAGAGCAGATACGCAGTATTTT
TRBJ2-5	many	TRBD1	TRBV11-3	CASSRQGSTETQYF	TGTGCCAGCAGCCGACAGGGAAGTACAGAGACCCAGTACTTC
TRBJ2-1	many	TRBD2	TRBV7-8	CASSLSGRSSYNEQFF	TGTGCCAGCAGCCTTAGCGGGAGAAGCTCCTACAATGAGCAGTTCTTC
TRBJ2-2	NA	TRBD1	TRBV7-9	CASRGQTVNTGELFF	TGTGCCAGCAGGGGACAGACGGTAAACACCGGGGAGCTGTTTTTT
TRBJ2-7	many	NA	TRBV6-2/TRBV6-3	CASNSPLRRDYEQYF	TGTGCCAGCAACTCCCCCCTACGCCGGGACTACGAGCAGTACTTC
TRBJ2-2	NA	TRBD2	TRBV19	CASSRAGTRRAGELFF	TGTGCCAGTAGTAGGGCCGGGACTAGAAGGGCCGGGGAGCTGTTTTTT
TRBJ1-1	NA	NA	TRBV5-1	CASSLTMGLLNTEAFF	TGTGCCAGCAGCTTAACTATGGGTTTACTGAACACTGAAGCTTTCTTT
TRBJ2-4	few	NA	TRBV29-1	CSVELPGEGKNIQYF	TGCAGCGTTGAACTTCCAGGGGAGGGCAAAAACATTCAGTACTTC
TRBJ2-2	NA	NA	TRBV25-1	CASSEPGAVGELFF	TGTGCCAGCAGTGAACCGGGGGCCGTCGGGGAGCTGTTTTTT
TRBJ2-3	NA	NA	TRBV30	CAWSVMAERTDTQYF	TGTGCCTGGAGTGTAATGGCAGAGAGGACAGATACGCAGTATTTT
TRBJ2-5	NA	NA	TRBV29-1	CSVAPGETQYF	TGCAGCGTTGCCCCAGGAGAGACCCAGTACTTC
TRBJ2-7	many	NA	TRBV27	CASSKGGLSYEQYF	TGTGCCAGCAGTAAAGGGGGGCTATCCTACGAGCAGTACTTC
TRBJ2-5	NA	NA	TRBV7-3	CASSLDIEETQYF	TGTGCCAGCAGCTTGGACATCGAAGAGACCCAGTACTTC
TRBJ1-2	many	NA	TRBV29-1	CSVGENYGYTF	TGCAGCGTTGGAGAAAACTATGGCTACACCTTC
TRBJ1-5	NA	NA	TRBV19	CASSPGQPPHF	TGTGCCAGTAGCCCCGGACAGCCCCCGCATTTT
TRBJ2-3	NA	NA	TRBV6-2/TRBV6-3	CATGIGTDTQYF	TGTGCCACAGGAATCGGCACAGATACGCAGTATTTT
TRBJ1-5	many	NA	TRBV7-2	CASSLVLQPQHF	TGTGCCAGCAGCTTAGTTCTTCAGCCCCAGCATTTT
TRBJ1-2	many	NA	TRBV6-2/TRBV6-3	CASSYSTRPTEGPENNYGYTF	TGTGCCAGCAGTTACTCTACCCGCCCGACAGAAGGCCCTGAAAATAACTATGGCTACACCTTC
TRBJ2-3	many	NA	TRBV9	CASSELLGGMTDTQYF	TGTGCCAGCAGCGAGCTCTTGGGGGGAATGACAGATACGCAGTATTTT
TRBJ2-7	many	TRBD1	TRBV5-4	CASSMRDRGPYEQYF	TGTGCCAGCAGCATGCGGGACAGGGGGCCCTACGAGCAGTACTTC
TRBJ1-1	many	NA	TRBV19	CASRTGQTRTEAFF	TGTGCCAGTAGAACAGGACAGACGCGCACTGAAGCTTTCTTT
TRBJ1-1	NA	NA	TRBV3-1	CASSSDSYAFF	TGTGCCAGCAGCTCAGATTCGTATGCTTTCTTT
TRBJ2-1	many	NA	TRBV28	CASSPTGWGRRDNEQFF	TGTGCCAGCAGTCCTACCGGGTGGGGCCGGAGAGACAATGAGCAGTTCTTC
TRBJ1-5	few	TRBD1	TRBV19	CASTRDREGQPQHF	TGTGCCAGTACCCGGGACAGGGAGGGTCAGCCCCAGCATTTT
TRBJ2-7	many	NA	TRBV9	CASSGGSKDEQYF	TGTGCCAGCAGTGGAGGCTCCAAGGACGAGCAGTACTTC
TRBJ2-7	few	TRBD2	TRBV11-2	CASSTRQTLAGVTEQYF	TGTGCCAGCAGCACCCGACAAACTCTAGCGGGAGTAACCGAGCAGTACTTC
TRBJ1-3	NA	NA	TRBV19	CASSIGAGNTIYF	TGTGCCAGTAGTATTGGAGCCGGAAACACCATATATTTT
TRBJ2-7	NA	NA	TRBV29-1	CSVEASEQYF	TGCAGCGTGGAGGCGAGCGAGCAGTACTTC
TRBJ1-5	many	NA	TRBV2	CASSFRDRNQPQHF	TGTGCCAGCAGTTTCCGGGACCGCAATCAGCCCCAGCATTTT
TRBJ2-2	many	TRBD2	TRBV14	CASSQELAGEYAGELFF	TGTGCCAGCAGCCAAGAGTTAGCGGGAGAGTACGCCGGGGAGCTGTTTTTT
TRBJ1-2	NA	NA	TRBV4-1	CASSQQGGLNYGYTF	TGCGCCAGCAGCCAACAGGGAGGTCTCAACTATGGCTACACCTTC
TRBJ2-6	NA	NA	TRBV7-3	CASSLTGTGANVPTF	TGTGCCAGCAGCTTGACAGGGACTGGGGCCAACGTCCCGACTTTC
TRBJ2-5	NA	TRBD2	TRBV20-1	CSASKALAEDSQGETQYF	TGCAGTGCCTCTAAGGCACTAGCGGAAGACAGCCAAGGAGAGACCCAGTACTTC
TRBJ2-3	NA	NA	TRBV10-3	CAVRASTDTQYF	TGTGCCGTTAGGGCCTCCACAGATACGCAGTATTTT
TRBJ1-4	many	TRBD1	TRBV28	CASRRQGAANEKLFF	TGTGCCAGCAGGCGACAGGGGGCAGCTAATGAAAAACTGTTTTTT
TRBJ2-7	NA	TRBD1	TRBV11-2	CASSLIWAGQGRYEQYF	TGTGCCAGCAGCTTAATTTGGGCTGGACAGGGGCGCTACGAGCAGTACTTC
TRBJ2-2	few	TRBD1	TRBV7-9	CASRDTGTGGTGELFF	TGTGCCAGCAGAGATACCGGGACAGGGGGCACCGGGGAGCTGTTTTTT